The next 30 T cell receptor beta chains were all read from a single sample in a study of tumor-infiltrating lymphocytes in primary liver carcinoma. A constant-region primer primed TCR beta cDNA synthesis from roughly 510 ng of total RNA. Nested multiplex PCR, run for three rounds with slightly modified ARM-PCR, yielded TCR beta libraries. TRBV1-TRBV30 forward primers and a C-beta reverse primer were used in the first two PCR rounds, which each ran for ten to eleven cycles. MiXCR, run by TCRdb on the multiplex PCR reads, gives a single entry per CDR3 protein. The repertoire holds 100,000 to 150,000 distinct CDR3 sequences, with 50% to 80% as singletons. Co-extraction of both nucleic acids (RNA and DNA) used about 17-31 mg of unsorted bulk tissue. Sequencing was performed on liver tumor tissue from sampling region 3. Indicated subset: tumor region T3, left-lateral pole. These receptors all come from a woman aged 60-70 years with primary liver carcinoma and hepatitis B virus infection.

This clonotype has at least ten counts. CDR3 protein: CSVESDNYNEQFF. CDR3 nucleotides: TGCAGCGTTGAATCTGACAACTACAATGAGCAGTTCTTC. The rearrangement links TRBV29-1 to TRBJ2-1; no clear D gene. CDR1 is SQVTM and CDR2 is ANQGSEA in the germline V gene. V dropped 2 bases and J dropped 3 bases, with 8 bases sitting between them. The CDR3 is 13 amino acids.

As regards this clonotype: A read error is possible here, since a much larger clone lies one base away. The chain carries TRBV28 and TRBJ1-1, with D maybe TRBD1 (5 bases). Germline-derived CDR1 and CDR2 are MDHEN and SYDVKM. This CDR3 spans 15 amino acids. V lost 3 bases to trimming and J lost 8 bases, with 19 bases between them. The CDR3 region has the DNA TGTGCCAGCAGTTTGGGTGGGGCAAGCACCCAGGAAGCTTTCTTT. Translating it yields CASSLGGASTQEAFF.

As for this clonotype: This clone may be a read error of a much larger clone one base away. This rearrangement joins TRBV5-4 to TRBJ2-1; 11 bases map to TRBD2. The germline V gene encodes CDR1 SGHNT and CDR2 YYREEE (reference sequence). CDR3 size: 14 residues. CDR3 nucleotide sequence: TGTGTCAGCAGCCCGGGACTAGCGGTCAATGAGCAGTTCTTC. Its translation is CVSSPGLAVNEQFF. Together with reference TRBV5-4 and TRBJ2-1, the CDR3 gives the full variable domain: ETGVTQSPTHLIKTRGQQVTLRCSSQSGHNTVSWYQQALGQGPQFIFQYYREEENGRGNFPPRFSGLQFPNYSSELNVNALELDDSALYLCVSSPGLAVNEQFFGPGTRLTVL.

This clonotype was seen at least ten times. The CDR3 protein is CASSSSGSVREQFF. CDR3 nucleotide sequence: TGTGCCAGCAGTTCTAGCGGGAGTGTAAGGGAGCAGTTCTTC. This sequence joins TRBV12-3 or TRBV12-4 and TRBJ2-1; 10 nucleotides align to TRBD2. CDR3 length: 14 residues. V lost 4 bases and J lost 10; bases outside the gene matches: 7.

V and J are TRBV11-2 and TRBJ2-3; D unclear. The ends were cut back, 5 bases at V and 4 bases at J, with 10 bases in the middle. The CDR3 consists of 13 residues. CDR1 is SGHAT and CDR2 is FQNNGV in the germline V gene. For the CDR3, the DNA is TGTGCCAGCAGCACCCCGATTGCAGATACGCAGTATTTT. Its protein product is CASSTPIADTQYF.

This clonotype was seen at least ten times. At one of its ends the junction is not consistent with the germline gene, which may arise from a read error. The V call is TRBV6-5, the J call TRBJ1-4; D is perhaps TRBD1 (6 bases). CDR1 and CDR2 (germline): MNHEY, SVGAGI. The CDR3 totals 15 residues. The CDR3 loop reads CASSYRGSTNGKLFF. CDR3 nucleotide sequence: TGTGCCAGCAGTTACAGGGGGTCAACTAATGGAAAACTGTTTTTT.

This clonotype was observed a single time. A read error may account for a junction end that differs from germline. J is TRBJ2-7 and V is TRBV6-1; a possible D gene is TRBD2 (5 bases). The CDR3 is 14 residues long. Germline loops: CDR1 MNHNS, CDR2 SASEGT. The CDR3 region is CASSDYRGSYEQYF. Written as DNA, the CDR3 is TGTGCCAGCAGTGACTATAGAGGGAGCTACGAACAGTACTTC.

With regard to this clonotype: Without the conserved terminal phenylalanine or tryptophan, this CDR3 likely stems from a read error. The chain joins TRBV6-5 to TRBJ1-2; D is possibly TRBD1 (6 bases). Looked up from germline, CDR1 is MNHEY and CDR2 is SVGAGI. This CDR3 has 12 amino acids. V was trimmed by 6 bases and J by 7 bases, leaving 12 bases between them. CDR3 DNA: TGTGCCAGCAGGGGACATGGGATTGGCTACACCTCC. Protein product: CASRGHGIGYTS.

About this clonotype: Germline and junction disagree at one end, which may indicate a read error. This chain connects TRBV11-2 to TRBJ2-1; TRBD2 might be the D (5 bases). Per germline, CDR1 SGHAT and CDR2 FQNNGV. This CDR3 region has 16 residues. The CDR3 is CTSSLERMSSYDEQFF. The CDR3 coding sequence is TGTACCAGCAGCTTGGAGCGGATGAGCTCCTACGATGAGCAGTTCTTC.

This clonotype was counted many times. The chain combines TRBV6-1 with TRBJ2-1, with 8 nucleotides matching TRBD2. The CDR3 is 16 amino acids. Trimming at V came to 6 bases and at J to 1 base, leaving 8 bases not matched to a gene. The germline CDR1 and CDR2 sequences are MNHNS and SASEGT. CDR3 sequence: CASRGQTSGSYNEQFF. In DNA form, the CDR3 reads TGTGCCAGCAGGGGCCAAACTAGCGGTTCCTACAATGAGCAGTTCTTC.

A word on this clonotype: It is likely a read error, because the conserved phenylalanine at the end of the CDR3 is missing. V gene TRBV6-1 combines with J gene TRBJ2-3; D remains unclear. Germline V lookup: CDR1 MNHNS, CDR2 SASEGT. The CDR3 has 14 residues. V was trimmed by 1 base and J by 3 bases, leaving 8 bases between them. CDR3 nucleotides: TGTGCCAGCAGTGAAGGTGGCCCTACAGATACGCAGTATCTT. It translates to CASSEGGPTDTQYL.

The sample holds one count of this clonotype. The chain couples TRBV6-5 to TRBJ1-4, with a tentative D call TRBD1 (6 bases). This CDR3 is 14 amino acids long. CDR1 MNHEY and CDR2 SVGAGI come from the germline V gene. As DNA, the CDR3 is TGTGTTAGCAGTTGGACAGCAACTAATGAAAAACTGTTTTTT. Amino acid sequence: CVSSWTATNEKLFF.

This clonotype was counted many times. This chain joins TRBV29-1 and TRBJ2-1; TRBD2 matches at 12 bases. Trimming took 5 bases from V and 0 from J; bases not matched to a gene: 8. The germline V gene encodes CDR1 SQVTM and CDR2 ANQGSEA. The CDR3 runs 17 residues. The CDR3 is CSVKRTSGVSSYNEQFF. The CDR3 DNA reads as TGCAGCGTTAAGAGGACTAGCGGGGTCAGCTCCTACAATGAGCAGTTCTTC.

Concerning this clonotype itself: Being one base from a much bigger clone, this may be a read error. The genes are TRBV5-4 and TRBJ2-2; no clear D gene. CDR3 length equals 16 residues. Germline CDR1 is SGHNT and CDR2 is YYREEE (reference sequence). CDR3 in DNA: TGTGCCAGCAACTTGGGCCAGATCCCTGAAAGAGGGGAGCTGTTTTTT. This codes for CASNLGQIPERGELFF.

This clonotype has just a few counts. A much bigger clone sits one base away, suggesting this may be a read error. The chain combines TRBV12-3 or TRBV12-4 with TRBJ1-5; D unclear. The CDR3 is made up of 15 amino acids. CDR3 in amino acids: CASSLVSSANQLQHF. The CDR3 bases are TGTGCCAGCAGTTTAGTCTCGTCAGCCAATCAGCTCCAGCATTTT.

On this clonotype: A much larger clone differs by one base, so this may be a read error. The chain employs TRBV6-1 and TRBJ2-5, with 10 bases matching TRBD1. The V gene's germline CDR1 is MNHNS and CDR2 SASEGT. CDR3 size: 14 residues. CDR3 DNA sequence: TGTGCCAGCAACCGGGACAGGGGACAAGGGACCCAGTACTTC. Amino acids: CASNRDRGQGTQYF.

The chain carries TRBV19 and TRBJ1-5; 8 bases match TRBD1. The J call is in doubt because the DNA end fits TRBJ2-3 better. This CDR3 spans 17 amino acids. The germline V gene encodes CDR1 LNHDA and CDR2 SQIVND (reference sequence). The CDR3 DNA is TGTGCCAGTAGCCCCAGGCGGACAGGGCGATCAAATCAGCCCCAGTATTTT. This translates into CASSPRRTGRSNQPQYF.

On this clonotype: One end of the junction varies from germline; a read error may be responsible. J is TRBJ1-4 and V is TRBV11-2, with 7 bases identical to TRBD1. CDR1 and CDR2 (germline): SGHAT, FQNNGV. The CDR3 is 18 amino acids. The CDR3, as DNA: TGCGCCAGCAACTCGACAGGGTCCACTCGAGCAACTAATGAAAAACTGTTTTTT. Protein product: CASNSTGSTRATNEKLFF.

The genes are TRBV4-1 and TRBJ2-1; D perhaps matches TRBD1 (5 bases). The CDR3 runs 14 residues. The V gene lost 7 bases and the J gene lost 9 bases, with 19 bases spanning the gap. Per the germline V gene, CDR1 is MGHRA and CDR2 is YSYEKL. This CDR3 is CASNRVTGVGEQFF. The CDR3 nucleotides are TGCGCCAGCAACCGTGTCACAGGCGTAGGTGAGCAGTTCTTC.

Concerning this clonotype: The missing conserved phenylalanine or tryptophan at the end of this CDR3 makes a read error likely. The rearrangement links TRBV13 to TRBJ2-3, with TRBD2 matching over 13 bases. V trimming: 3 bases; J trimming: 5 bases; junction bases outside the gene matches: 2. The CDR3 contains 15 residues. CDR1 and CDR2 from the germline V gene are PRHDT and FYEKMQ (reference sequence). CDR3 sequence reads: CASSFRLAGGDTQYL. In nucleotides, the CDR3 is TGTGCCAGCAGCTTCAGACTAGCGGGAGGAGATACGCAGTATCTT.

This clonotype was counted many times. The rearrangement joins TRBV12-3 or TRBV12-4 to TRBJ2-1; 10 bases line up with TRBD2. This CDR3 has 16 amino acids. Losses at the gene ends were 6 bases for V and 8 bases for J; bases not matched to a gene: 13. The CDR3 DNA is TGTGCCAGCAGCCCTGGGAATCAGGGACTAGCGCATGAGCAGTTCTTC. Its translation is CASSPGNQGLAHEQFF.

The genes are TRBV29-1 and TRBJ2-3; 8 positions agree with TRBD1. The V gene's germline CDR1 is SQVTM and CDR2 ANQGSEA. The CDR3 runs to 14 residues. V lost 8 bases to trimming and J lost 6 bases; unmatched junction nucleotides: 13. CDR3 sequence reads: CSIGDRILTDTQYF. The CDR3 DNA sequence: TGCAGCATTGGGGACAGGATCCTCACGGATACGCAGTATTTT.

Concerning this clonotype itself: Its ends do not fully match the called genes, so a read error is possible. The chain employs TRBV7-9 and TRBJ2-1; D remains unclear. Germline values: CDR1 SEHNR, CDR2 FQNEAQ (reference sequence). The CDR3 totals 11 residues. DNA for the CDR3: TGTGTCAGCAGCGTAGGTGCGGAAGAGTTCTTC. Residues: CVSSVGAEEFF.

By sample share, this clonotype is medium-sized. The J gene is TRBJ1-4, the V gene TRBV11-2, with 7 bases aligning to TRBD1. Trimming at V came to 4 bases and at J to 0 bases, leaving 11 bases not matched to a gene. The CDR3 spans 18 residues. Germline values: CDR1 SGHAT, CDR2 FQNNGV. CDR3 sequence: CASSSTGTTRATNEKLFF. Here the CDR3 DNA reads TGTGCCAGCAGCTCGACAGGGACCACTCGAGCAACTAATGAAAAACTGTTTTTT.

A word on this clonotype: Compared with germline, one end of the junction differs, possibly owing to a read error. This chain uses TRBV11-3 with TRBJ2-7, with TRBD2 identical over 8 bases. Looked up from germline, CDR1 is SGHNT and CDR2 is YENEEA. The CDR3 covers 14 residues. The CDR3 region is CTSSPGGEAYEQYF. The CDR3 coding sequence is TGCACCAGCAGCCCGGGGGGGGAAGCCTACGAGCAGTACTTC.

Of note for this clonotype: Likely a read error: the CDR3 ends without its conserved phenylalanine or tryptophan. DNA of the CDR3: TGCGCCAGCAGTAAGGGACATTGGGACTATGGCTACACCCTC. As protein: CASSKGHWDYGYTL. The chain uses TRBV10-2 and TRBJ1-2; possible D gene TRBD1, 6 bases. Trimming removed 5 bases from V and 3 bases from J, with 13 bases in between. The germline gives CDR1 WSHSY, CDR2 SAAADI. This CDR3 is 14 amino acids long.

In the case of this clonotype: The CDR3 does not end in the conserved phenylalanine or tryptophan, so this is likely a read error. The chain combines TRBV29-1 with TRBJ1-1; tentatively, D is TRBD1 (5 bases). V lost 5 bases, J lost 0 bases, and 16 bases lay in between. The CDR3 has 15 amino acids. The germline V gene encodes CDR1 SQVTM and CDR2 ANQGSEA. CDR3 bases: TGCAGCGTTCCCATCCTGACAGTCGTGAACACTGAAGCTTTCTCT. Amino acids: CSVPILTVVNTEAFS.

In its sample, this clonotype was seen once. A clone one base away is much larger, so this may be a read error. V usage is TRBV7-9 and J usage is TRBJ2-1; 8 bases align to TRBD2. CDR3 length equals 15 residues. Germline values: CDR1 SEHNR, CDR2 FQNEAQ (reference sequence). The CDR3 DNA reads TGTGCCCAAGATAGGGGTAGCGGGGTCCTCAATGAGCAGCTCTTC. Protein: CAQDRGSGVLNEQLF.

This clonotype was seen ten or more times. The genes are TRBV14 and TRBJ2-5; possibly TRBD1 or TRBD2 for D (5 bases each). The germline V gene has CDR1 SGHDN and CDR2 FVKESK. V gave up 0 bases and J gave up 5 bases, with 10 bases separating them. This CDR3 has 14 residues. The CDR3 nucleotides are TGTGCCAGCAGCCAAGAGTGGGACGGGGAGACCCAGTACTTC. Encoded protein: CASSQEWDGETQYF.

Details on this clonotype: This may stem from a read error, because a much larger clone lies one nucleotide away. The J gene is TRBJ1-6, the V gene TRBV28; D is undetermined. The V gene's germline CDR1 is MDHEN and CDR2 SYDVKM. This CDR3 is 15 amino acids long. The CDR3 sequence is CASRTRGSYNSPFHF. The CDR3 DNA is TGTGCCAGCAGGACCAGAGGCTCCTATAATTCACCCTTCCACTTT.